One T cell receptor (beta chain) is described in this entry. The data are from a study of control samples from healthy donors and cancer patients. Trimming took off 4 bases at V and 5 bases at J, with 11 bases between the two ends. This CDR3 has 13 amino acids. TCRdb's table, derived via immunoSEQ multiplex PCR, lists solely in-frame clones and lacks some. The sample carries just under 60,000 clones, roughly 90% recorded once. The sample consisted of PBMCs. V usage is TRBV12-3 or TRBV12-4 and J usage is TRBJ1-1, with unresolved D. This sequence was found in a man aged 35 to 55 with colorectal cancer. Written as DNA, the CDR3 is TGTGCCAGCAGTTGGGAGCCGACGACTGAAGCTTTCTTT. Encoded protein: CASSWEPTTEAFF.